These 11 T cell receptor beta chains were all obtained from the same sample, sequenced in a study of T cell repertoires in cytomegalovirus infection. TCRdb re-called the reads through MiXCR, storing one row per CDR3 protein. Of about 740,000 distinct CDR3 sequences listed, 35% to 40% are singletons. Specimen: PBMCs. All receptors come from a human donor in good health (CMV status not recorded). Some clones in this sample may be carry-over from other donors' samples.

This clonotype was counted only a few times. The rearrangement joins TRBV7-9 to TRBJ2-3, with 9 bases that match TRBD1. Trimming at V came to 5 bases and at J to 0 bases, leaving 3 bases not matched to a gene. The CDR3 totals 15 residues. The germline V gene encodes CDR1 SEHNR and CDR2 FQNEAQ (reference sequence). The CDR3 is CASSQGQGSTDTQYF. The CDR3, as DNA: TGTGCCAGCAGCCAAGGACAGGGGAGCACAGATACGCAGTATTTT.

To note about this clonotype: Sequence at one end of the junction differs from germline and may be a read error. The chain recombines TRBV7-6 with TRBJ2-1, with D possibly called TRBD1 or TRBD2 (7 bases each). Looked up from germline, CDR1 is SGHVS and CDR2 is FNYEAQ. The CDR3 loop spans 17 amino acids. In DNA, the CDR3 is TGTGCTAGCAGCCCCGATCCCGCGACAGGGAGGGGGTCGGGGCAGTTCTTC. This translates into CASSPDPATGRGSGQFF.

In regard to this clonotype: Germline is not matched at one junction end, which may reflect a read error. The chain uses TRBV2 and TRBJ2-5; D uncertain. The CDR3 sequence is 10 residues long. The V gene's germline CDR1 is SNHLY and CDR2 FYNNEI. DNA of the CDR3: TGTGCCAGCAGGGGCAGGAATTATTGCTTC. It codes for CASRGRNYCF. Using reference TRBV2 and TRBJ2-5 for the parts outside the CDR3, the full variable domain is EPEVTQTPSHQVTQMGQEVILRCVPISNHLYFYWYRQILGQKVEFLVSFYNNEISEKSEIFDDQFSVERPDGSNFTLKIRSTKLEDSAMYFCASRGRNYCFGPGTRLLVL.

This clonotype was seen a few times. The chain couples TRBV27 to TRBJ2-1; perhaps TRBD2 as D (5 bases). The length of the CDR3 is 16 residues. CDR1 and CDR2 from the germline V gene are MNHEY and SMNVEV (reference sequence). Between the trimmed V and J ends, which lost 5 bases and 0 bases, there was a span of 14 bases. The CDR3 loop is CASSPFPRVSYNEQFF. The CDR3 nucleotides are TGTGCCAGCAGTCCCTTTCCGAGGGTCTCCTACAATGAGCAGTTCTTC.

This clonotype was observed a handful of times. The CDR3 here is CASSSLGSPYNEQFF. Written as DNA, the CDR3 is TGTGCCAGCAGCTCCCTGGGCAGCCCCTACAATGAGCAGTTCTTC. The chain is built from TRBV7-2 and TRBJ2-1; D gene ambiguous. The CDR3 loop spans 15 amino acids. Trimming took off 4 bases at V and 2 bases at J, with 12 bases between the two ends. From germline, CDR1 is SGHTA and CDR2 FQGNSA.

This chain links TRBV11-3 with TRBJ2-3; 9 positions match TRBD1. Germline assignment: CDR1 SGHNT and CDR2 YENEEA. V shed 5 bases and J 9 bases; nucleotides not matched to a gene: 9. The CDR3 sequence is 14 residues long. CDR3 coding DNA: TGTGCCAGCAGCCCGGGGACAGGGCGCTACACGCAGTATTTT. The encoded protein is CASSPGTGRYTQYF.

The CDR3 DNA reads TGTGCCAGCAGGGGTGACTCGATTCAAGAGACCCAGTACTTC. It encodes CASRGDSIQETQYF. This chain links TRBV28 with TRBJ2-5, with D unclear. Germline assignment: CDR1 MDHEN and CDR2 SYDVKM. V lost 6 bases and J lost 2, with 13 bases in between. This CDR3 has 14 amino acids. The complete variable domain, with remaining parts taken from reference TRBV28 and TRBJ2-5, reads DVKVTQSSRYLVKRTGEKVFLECVQDMDHENMFWYRQDPGLGLRLIYFSYDVKMKEKGDIPEGYSVSREKKERFSLILESASTNQTSMYLCASRGDSIQETQYFGPGTRLLVL.

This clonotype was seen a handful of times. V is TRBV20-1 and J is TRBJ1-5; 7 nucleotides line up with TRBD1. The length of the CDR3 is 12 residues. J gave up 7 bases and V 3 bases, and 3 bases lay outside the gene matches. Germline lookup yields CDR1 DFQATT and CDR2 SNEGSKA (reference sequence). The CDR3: CSASHRGQPQHF. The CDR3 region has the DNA TGCAGTGCTAGCCACAGGGGACAGCCCCAGCATTTT.

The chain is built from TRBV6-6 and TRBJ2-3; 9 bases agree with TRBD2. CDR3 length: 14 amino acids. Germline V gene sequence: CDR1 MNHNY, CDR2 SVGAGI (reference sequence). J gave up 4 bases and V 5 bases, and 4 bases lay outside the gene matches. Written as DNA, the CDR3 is TGTGCCAGCAGTGAGCGGGAGGACCCAGATACGCAGTATTTT. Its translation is CASSEREDPDTQYF.

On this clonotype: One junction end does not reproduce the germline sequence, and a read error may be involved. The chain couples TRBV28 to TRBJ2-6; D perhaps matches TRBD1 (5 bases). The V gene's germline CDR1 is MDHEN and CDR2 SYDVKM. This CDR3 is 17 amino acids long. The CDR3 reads CASSSAARGSGANFLTF. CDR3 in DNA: TGTGCCAGCAGTTCCGCGGCGCGTGGGTCTGGGGCCAACTTCCTGACTTTC. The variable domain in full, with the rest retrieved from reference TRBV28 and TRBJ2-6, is DVKVTQSSRYLVKRTGEKVFLECVQDMDHENMFWYRQDPGLGLRLIYFSYDVKMKEKGDIPEGYSVSREKKERFSLILESASTNQTSMYLCASSSAARGSGANFLTFGAGSRLTVL.

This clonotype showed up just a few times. CDR3 nucleotide sequence: TGTGCCAGCAGTTCCCCCGGGACTGGAAACTACAATGAGCAGTTCTTC. This sequence encodes CASSSPGTGNYNEQFF. This chain uses TRBV28 with TRBJ2-1, with D perhaps TRBD2 (6 bases). The CDR3 has 16 residues. Looked up from germline, CDR1 is MDHEN and CDR2 is SYDVKM. Trimming removed 4 bases at V and 3 bases at J, with 16 bases between.